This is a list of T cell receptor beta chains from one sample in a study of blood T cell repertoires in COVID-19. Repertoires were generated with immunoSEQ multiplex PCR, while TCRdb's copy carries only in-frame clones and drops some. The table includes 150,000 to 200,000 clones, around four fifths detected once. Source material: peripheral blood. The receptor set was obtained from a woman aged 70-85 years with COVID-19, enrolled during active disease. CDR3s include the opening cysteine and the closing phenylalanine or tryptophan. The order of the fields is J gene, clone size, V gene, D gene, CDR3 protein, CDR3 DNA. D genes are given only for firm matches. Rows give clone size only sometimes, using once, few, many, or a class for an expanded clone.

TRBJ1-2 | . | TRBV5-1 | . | CASSLAGGDYGYTF | TGCGCCAGCAGCTTGGCCGGCGGGGACTATGGCTACACCTTC
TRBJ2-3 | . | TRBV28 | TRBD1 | CASLKGTAADTQYF | TGTGCCAGCCTGAAAGGGACAGCTGCAGATACGCAGTATTTT
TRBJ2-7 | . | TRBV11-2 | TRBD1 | CASSLPTGPPIYEQYF | TGTGCCAGCAGCTTACCGACAGGGCCACCGATCTACGAGCAGTACTTC
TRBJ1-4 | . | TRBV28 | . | CASSLAGSGGEKLFF | TGTGCCAGCAGTTTGGCCGGGAGTGGGGGGGAAAAACTGTTTTTT
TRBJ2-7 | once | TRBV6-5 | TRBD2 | CASGGTGGSSYEQYF | TGTGCCAGCGGGGGGACCGGGGGGAGCTCCTACGAGCAGTACTTC
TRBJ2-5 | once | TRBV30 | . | CAWSGGETQYF | TGTGCCTGGAGTGGAGGGGAGACCCAGTACTTC
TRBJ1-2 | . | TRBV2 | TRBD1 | CASRAGTGAYGYTF | TGTGCCAGCAGGGCGGGGACAGGCGCCTATGGCTACACCTTC
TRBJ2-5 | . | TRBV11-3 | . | CASSRQGGETQYF | TGTGCCAGCAGCCGGCAGGGAGGAGAGACCCAGTACTTC
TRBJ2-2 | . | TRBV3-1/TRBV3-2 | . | CASSPVRGRGNTGELFF | TGTGCCAGCAGTCCTGTCAGGGGCCGTGGGAACACCGGGGAGCTGTTTTTT
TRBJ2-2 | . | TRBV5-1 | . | CASSSNGVDTGELFF | TGCGCCAGCAGCTCCAACGGGGTCGACACCGGGGAGCTGTTTTTT
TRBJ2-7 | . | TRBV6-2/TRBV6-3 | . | CASSYSRSQNLRNEQYF | TGTGCCAGCAGTTACTCGAGGTCGCAGAATCTACGGAATGAGCAGTACTTC
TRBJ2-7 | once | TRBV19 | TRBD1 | CASSPTGFEQYF | TGTGCCAGTAGTCCGACAGGGTTCGAGCAGTACTTC
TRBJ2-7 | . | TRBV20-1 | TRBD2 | CSASLSGGTYEQYF | TGCAGTGCTAGTTTATCGGGAGGGACCTACGAGCAGTACTTC
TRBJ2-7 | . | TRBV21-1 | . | CASSLSSSGRYEQYF | TGTGCCAGCAGCCTGAGTTCCAGCGGGAGATACGAGCAGTACTTC
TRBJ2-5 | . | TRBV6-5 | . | CASSSPGSGQETQYF | TGTGCCAGCAGTTCCCCAGGATCGGGGCAAGAGACCCAGTACTTC
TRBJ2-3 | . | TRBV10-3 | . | CAISGSLGPAPSEGPDTQYF | TGTGCCATCAGTGGCTCCTTGGGACCCGCTCCGTCGGAGGGGCCAGATACGCAGTATTTT
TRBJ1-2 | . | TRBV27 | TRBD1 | CASRRTGDLRGYTF | TGTGCCAGCAGGCGGACAGGAGACCTCCGGGGCTACACCTTC